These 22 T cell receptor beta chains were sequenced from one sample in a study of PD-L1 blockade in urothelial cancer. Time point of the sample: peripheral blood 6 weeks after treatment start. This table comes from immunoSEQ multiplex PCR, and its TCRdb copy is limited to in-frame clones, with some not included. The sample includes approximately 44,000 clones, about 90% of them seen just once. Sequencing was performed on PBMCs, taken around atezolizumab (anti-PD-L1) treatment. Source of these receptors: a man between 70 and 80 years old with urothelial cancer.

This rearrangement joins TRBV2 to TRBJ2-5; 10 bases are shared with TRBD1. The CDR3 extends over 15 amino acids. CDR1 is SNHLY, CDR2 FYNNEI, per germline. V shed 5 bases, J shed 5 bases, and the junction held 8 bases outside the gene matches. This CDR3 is CASSQGQGYLETQYF. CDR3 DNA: TGTGCCAGCAGTCAGGGACAGGGGTATCTCGAGACCCAGTACTTC.

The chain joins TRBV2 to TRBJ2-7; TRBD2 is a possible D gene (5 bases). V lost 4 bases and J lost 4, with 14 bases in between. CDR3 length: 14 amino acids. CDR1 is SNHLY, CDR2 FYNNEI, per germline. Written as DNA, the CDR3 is TGTGCCAGCAGTGTTCGTCTAGCTGGTTACGAGCAGTACTTC. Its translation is CASSVRLAGYEQYF.

The CDR3 coding sequence is TGCGCCAGCAGCCAATTTTACGGGGGGGGGTACGAGCAGTACTTC. Its translation is CASSQFYGGGYEQYF. This chain links TRBV4-1 with TRBJ2-7; 8 positions agree with TRBD2. Germline CDR1 and CDR2: MGHRA and YSYEKL. CDR3 length: 15 amino acids. Trimming at V came to 2 bases and at J to 4 bases, leaving 7 bases not matched to a gene.

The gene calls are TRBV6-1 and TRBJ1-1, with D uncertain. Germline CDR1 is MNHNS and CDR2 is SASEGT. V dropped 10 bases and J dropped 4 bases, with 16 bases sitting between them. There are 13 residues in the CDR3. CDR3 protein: CATPRGAGTEAFF. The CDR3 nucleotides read TGTGCCACCCCGCGCGGCGCGGGCACTGAAGCTTTCTTT.

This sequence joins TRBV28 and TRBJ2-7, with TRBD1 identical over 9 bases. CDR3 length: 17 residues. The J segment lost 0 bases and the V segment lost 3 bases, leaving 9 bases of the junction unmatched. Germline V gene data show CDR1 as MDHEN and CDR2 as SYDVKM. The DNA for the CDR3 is TGTGCCAGCAGTTTGGTCGCCGGGACAGGGAGCTCCTACGAGCAGTACTTC. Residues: CASSLVAGTGSSYEQYF.

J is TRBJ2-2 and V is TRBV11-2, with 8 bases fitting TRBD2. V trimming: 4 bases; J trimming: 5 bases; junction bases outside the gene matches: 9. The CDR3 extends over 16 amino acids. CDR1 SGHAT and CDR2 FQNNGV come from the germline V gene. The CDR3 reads CASSSHGTSLTGELFF. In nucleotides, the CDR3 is TGTGCCAGCAGCTCCCACGGGACTAGTTTGACCGGGGAGCTGTTTTTT.

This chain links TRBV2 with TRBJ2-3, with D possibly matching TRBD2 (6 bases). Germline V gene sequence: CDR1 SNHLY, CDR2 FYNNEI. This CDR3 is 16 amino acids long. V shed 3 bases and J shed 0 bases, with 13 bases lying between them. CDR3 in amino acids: CASSDGGSYSTDTQYF. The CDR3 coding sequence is TGTGCCAGCAGTGATGGAGGGAGCTATAGCACAGATACGCAGTATTTT. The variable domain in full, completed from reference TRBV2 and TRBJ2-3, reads EPEVTQTPSHQVTQMGQEVILRCVPISNHLYFYWYRQILGQKVEFLVSFYNNEISEKSEIFDDQFSVERPDGSNFTLKIRSTKLEDSAMYFCASSDGGSYSTDTQYFGPGTRLTVL.

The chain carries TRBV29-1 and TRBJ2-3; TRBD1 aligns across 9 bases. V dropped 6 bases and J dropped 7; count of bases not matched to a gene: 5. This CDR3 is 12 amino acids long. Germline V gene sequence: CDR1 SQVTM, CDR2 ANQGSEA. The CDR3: CSVYGQGNTQYF. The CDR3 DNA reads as TGCAGCGTCTATGGACAGGGGAATACGCAGTATTTT.

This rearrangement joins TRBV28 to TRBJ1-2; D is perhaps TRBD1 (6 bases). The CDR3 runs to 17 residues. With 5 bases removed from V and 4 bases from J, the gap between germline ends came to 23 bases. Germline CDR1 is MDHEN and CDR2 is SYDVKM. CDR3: CASSVPGRRGVGYGYTF. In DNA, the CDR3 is TGTGCCAGCAGTGTACCGGGGCGCAGGGGAGTCGGCTATGGCTACACCTTC.

Written as DNA, the CDR3 is TGTGCCAGCAGTTGGCATACTAGCGGGAGGGGCGGGGAGCTGTTTTTT. As protein: CASSWHTSGRGGELFF. The J gene is TRBJ2-2, the V gene TRBV28; 13 positions match TRBD2. The CDR3 consists of 16 residues. After removal of 4 bases from V and 7 bases from J, the junction contained 6 bases not matched to a gene. CDR1 is MDHEN and CDR2 is SYDVKM in the germline V gene.

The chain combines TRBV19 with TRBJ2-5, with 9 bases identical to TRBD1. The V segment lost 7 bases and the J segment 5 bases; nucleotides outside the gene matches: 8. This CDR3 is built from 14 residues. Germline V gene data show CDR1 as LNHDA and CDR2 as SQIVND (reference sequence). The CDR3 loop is CASNFGTGLETQYF. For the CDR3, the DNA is TGTGCCAGTAACTTCGGGACAGGGTTGGAGACCCAGTACTTC.

The chain's CDR3 is CATSPQRYRVGADTQYF. As DNA, the CDR3 is TGTGCCACCAGCCCCCAGAGGTACAGGGTGGGAGCAGATACGCAGTATTTT. The chain couples TRBV15 to TRBJ2-3; a possible D gene is TRBD1 (6 bases). CDR1 is LNHNV, CDR2 YYDKDF, per germline (reference sequence). The length of the CDR3 is 17 residues. V dropped 5 bases and J dropped 4 bases, with 22 bases sitting between them.

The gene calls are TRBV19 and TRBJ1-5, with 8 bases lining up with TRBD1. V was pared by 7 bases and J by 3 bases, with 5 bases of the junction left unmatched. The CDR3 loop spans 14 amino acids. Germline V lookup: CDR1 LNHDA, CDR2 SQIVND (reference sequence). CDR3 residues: CASKSGQDNQPQHF. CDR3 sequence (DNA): TGTGCCAGTAAATCGGGACAGGACAATCAGCCCCAGCATTTT.

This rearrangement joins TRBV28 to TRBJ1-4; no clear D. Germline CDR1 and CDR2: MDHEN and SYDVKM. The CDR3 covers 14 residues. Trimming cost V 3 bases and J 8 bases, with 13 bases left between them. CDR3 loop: CASSFRGSGEKLFF. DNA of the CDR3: TGTGCCAGCAGTTTTAGAGGGTCGGGGGAAAAACTGTTTTTT.

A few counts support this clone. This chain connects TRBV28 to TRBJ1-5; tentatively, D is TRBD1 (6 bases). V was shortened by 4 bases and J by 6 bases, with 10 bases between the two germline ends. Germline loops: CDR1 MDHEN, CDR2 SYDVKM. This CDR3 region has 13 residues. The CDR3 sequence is CASSSWGLQPQHF. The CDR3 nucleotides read TGTGCCAGCAGTTCCTGGGGGCTTCAGCCCCAGCATTTT. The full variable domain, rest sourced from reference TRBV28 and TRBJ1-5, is DVKVTQSSRYLVKRTGEKVFLECVQDMDHENMFWYRQDPGLGLRLIYFSYDVKMKEKGDIPEGYSVSREKKERFSLILESASTNQTSMYLCASSSWGLQPQHFGDGTRLSIL.

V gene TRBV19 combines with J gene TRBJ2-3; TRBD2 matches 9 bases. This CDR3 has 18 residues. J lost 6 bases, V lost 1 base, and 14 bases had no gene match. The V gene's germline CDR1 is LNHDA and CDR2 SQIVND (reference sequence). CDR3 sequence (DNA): TGTGCCAGTAGTATAGGTTTTTTACTAGCGGGTTCGGAGGATACGCAGTATTTT. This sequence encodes CASSIGFLLAGSEDTQYF.

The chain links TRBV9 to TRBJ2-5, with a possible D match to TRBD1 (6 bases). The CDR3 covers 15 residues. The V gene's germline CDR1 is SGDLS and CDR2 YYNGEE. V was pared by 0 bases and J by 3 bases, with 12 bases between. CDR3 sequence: CASSVGPRTEETQYF. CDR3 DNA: TGTGCCAGCAGCGTAGGCCCAAGGACAGAAGAGACCCAGTACTTC.

The CDR3 sequence: CASSPRLAGLNEQFF. DNA for the CDR3: TGTGCCAGCAGCCCCAGACTAGCGGGCCTGAATGAGCAGTTCTTC. J is TRBJ2-1 and V is TRBV7-9; 10 nucleotides agree with TRBD2. Looked up from germline, CDR1 is SEHNR and CDR2 is FQNEAQ (reference sequence). J was trimmed by 7 bases and V by 5 bases; bases with no gene match: 8. CDR3 size: 15 residues.

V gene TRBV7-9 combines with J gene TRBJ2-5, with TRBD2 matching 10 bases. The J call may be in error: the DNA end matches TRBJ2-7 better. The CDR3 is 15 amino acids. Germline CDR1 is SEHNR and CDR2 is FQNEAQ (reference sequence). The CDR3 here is CASSLTASGSHEQYF. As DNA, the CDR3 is TGTGCCAGCAGCTTGACGGCTAGCGGGAGTCACGAGCAGTACTTC.

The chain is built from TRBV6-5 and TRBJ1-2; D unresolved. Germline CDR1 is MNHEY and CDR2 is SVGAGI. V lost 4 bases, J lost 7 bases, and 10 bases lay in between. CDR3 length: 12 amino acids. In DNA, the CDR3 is TGTGCCAGCAGTTCAGGACTTGTTGGCTACACCTTC. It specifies CASSSGLVGYTF.

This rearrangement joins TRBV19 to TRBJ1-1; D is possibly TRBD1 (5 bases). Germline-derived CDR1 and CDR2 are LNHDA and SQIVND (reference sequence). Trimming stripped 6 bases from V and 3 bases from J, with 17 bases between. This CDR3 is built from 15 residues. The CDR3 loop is CASSPRGYVDTEAFF. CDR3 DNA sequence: TGTGCCAGTAGCCCCCGGGGGTATGTAGACACTGAAGCTTTCTTT.

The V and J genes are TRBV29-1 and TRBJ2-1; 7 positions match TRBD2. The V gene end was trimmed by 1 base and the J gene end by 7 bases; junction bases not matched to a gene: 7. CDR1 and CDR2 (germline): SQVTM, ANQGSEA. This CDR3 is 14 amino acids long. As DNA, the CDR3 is TGCAGCGTTGAAGCCCCACTAGCGACAAATGAGCAGTTCTTC. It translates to CSVEAPLATNEQFF.